This is a list of T cell receptor beta chains from one sample in a study of blood T cell repertoires in COVID-19. This table comes from immunoSEQ multiplex PCR, and its TCRdb copy is limited to in-frame clones, with some not included. The table includes 50,000 to 75,000 clones, around 80% detected once. Sequencing used peripheral blood. These receptors originate from a man aged 60 to 69 with COVID-19, enrolled during active disease. The CDR3 runs from the conserved cysteine through the conserved F or W. Each record gives: J gene, V gene, clone size, CDR3 protein. For some rows the clone size is stated as once, few or many, or as a class when expanded; others skip it.

J: TRBJ2-7
V: TRBV5-1
size: NA
CDR3: CASSLDPPMTSGSYEQYF

J: TRBJ1-5
V: TRBV30
size: NA
CDR3: CAWSGLEGPQHF

J: TRBJ2-5
V: TRBV14
size: NA
CDR3: CASSRSAETQYF

J: TRBJ2-1
V: TRBV14
size: NA
CDR3: CASSQQTTSRVGQFF

J: TRBJ1-5
V: TRBV12-3/TRBV12-4
size: NA
CDR3: CASTRTAHQPQHF

J: TRBJ1-5
V: TRBV10-3
size: NA
CDR3: CAISDGRPNQPQHF

J: TRBJ2-5
V: TRBV3-1/TRBV3-2
size: once
CDR3: CASSAQGTSETQYF

J: TRBJ2-1
V: TRBV6-5
size: NA
CDR3: CASSNPGRVYNEQFF

J: TRBJ2-2
V: TRBV11-2
size: NA
CDR3: CASRLTTGSNTGELFF

J: TRBJ2-7
V: TRBV5-1
size: NA
CDR3: CASSLVAGGHYEQYF

J: TRBJ2-2
V: TRBV5-4
size: NA
CDR3: CASSRSGGDTGELFF

J: TRBJ1-4
V: TRBV5-6
size: NA
CDR3: CASSLWTANEKLFF

J: TRBJ2-7
V: TRBV30
size: NA
CDR3: CAWSGTLAYEQYF

J: TRBJ2-7
V: TRBV5-3
size: few
CDR3: CARSFRVEQYF

J: TRBJ1-1
V: TRBV29-1
size: few
CDR3: CSVGGSRTEAFF